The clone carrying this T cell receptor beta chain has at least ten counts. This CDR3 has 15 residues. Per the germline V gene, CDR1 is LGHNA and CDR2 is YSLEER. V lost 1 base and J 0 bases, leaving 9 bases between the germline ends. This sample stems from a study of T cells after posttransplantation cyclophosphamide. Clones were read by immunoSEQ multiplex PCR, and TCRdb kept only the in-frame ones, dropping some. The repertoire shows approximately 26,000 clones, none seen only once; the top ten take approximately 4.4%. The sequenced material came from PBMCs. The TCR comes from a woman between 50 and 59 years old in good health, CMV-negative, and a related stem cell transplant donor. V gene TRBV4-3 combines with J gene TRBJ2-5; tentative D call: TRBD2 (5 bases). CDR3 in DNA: TGCGCCAGCAGCCAAGGGACTGCGTACCAAGAGACCCAGTACTTC. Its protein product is CASSQGTAYQETQYF.